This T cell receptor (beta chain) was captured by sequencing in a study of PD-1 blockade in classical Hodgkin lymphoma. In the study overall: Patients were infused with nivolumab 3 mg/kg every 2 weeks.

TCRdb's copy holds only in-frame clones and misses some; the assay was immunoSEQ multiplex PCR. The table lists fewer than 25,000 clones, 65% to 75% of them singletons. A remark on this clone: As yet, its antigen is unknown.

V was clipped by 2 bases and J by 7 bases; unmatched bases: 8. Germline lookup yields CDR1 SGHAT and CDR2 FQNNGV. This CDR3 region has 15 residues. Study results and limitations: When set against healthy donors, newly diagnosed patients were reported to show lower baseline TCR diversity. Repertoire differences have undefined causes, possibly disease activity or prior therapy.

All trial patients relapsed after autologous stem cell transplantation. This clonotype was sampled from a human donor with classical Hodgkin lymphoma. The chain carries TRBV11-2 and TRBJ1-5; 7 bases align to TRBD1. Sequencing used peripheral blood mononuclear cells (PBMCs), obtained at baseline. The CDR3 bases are TGTGCCAGCAGCTTAAGGGGGCTGAAGGGACAGCCCCAGCATTTT. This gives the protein CASSLRGLKGQPQHF.